The 25 T cell receptor beta chains presented below share a single source sample, sequenced in a study of PD-L1 blockade in urothelial cancer. Libraries were prepared by immunoSEQ multiplex PCR; TCRdb keeps only in-frame clonotypes and omits some of them. The sample comprises approximately 50,000 clones, about 86% of which are singletons, and roughly 2.9% rests with the top ten. Time point meaning: pretreatment peripheral blood. The material sequenced was PBMCs, taken around atezolizumab (anti-PD-L1) treatment. The source is an older man with urothelial cancer.

This chain joins TRBV28 and TRBJ1-2; no clear D. CDR3 length equals 14 residues. Per the germline V gene, CDR1 is MDHEN and CDR2 is SYDVKM. The V end lost 7 bases, the J end lost 3 bases, and 15 bases lay between the germline ends. The CDR3 DNA is TGTGCCAGCAACCCGGGCGGAGGGTACTATGGCTACACCTTC. Its translation: CASNPGGGYYGYTF.

The V call is TRBV5-8, the J call TRBJ2-2; 7 nucleotides line up with TRBD2. The CDR3 has 14 amino acids. The J segment lost 6 bases and the V segment lost 3 bases, leaving 5 bases of the junction unmatched. The germline V gene has CDR1 SGHTS and CDR2 YDEGEE. This CDR3 is CASSSGLGSGELFF. As DNA, the CDR3 is TGTGCCAGCAGCTCAGGACTAGGATCCGGGGAGCTGTTTTTT.

The genes are TRBV28 and TRBJ1-3; TRBD1 matches 9 bases. This CDR3 has 14 residues. V gave up 5 bases and J gave up 2 bases; unmatched junction bases: 1. CDR1 and CDR2 from the germline V gene are MDHEN and SYDVKM. The CDR3 here is CASSGDRAGNTIYF. DNA for the CDR3: TGTGCCAGCAGTGGGGACAGGGCTGGAAACACCATATATTTT.

V and J are TRBV7-8 and TRBJ1-3; 7 nucleotides line up with TRBD1. Germline CDR1 SGHVS, CDR2 FQNEAQ. With 5 bases clipped from V and 0 bases from J, the junction kept 7 bases outside the gene matches. The CDR3 runs to 16 residues. CDR3 in amino acids: CASSDPQGLSGNTIYF. CDR3 sequence (DNA): TGTGCCAGCAGCGACCCACAGGGGCTCTCTGGAAACACCATATATTTT. The full variable domain, in which reference TRBV7-8 and TRBJ1-3 provide the parts outside the CDR3, is GAGVSQSPRYKVAKRGQDVALRCDPISGHVSLFWYQQALGQGPEFLTYFQNEAQLDKSGLPSDRFFAERPEGSVSTLKIQRTQQEDSAVYLCASSDPQGLSGNTIYFGEGSWLTVV.

This chain joins TRBV11-1 and TRBJ2-1; the match to TRBD2 covers 7 bases. The CDR3 is made up of 13 amino acids. From germline, CDR1 is SGHAT and CDR2 FQDESV (reference sequence). With V trimmed by 5 bases and J by 9 bases, 7 bases remained unmatched. The CDR3 is CASSIPTSTEQFF. CDR3 in DNA: TGTGCCAGCAGCATTCCGACTAGCACTGAGCAGTTCTTC. Filled out from reference TRBV11-1 and TRBJ2-1, the complete variable domain reads EAEVAQSPRYKITEKSQAVAFWCDPISGHATLYWYRQILGQGPELLVQFQDESVVDDSQLPKDRFSAERLKGVDSTLKIQPAELGDSAMYLCASSIPTSTEQFFGPGTRLTVL.

The chain combines TRBV13 with TRBJ2-5; no firm D call. The germline gives CDR1 PRHDT, CDR2 FYEKMQ (reference sequence). The CDR3 covers 15 residues. V lost 4 bases, J lost 2 bases, and 14 bases lay in between. The CDR3 bases are TGTGCCAGCAGCTCCGCCTCACATATGCAAGAGACCCAGTACTTC. Amino acid sequence: CASSSASHMQETQYF.

This clone was counted between two and nine times. The chain has TRBV11-2 and TRBJ2-1; TRBD2 might be the D (5 bases). The V gene lost 3 bases and the J gene lost 4 bases, with 10 bases spanning the gap. The germline CDR1 and CDR2 sequences are SGHAT and FQNNGV. The CDR3 runs 14 residues. The CDR3 region is CASSFADSYNEQFF. The CDR3 coding sequence is TGTGCCAGCAGCTTTGCGGACTCATACAATGAGCAGTTCTTC.

The chain has TRBV18 and TRBJ2-2; 8 nucleotides align to TRBD2. Germline CDR1 KGHSH, CDR2 LQKENI. The CDR3 contains 15 residues. V lost 3 bases to trimming and J lost 4 bases; unmatched junction nucleotides: 4. The CDR3 spells CASSPQRESTGELFF. CDR3 bases: TGTGCCAGCTCACCTCAGCGGGAGAGCACCGGGGAGCTGTTTTTT.

The chain has TRBV30 and TRBJ1-3, with D uncertain. Germline V CDR1 and CDR2: GTSNPN, SVGIG (reference sequence). The ends were cut back, 3 bases at V and 0 bases at J, with 21 bases in the middle. The CDR3 totals 18 residues. The CDR3 coding sequence is TGTGCCTGGAGGGATCCGCCGCCCGGCAGACTCTCTGGAAACACCATATATTTT. It yields the protein CAWRDPPPGRLSGNTIYF.

CDR3 in amino acids: CASSQGSRNPYTF. Here the CDR3 DNA reads TGTGCCAGCAGCCAGGGGAGTCGGAATCCATACACCTTC. This chain uses TRBV4-2 with TRBJ1-2; D not certain. Germline CDR1 reads LGHNA; CDR2 reads YNFKEQ. The ends were cut back, 3 bases at V and 11 bases at J, with 16 bases in the middle. The CDR3 runs to 13 residues.

The chain recombines TRBV6-6 with TRBJ1-2; possible D gene TRBD1, 5 bases. The germline gives CDR1 MNHNY, CDR2 SVGAGI (reference sequence). This CDR3 comprises 14 residues. Trimming pared 2 bases from V and 2 bases from J, leaving 9 bases between. The CDR3 DNA reads TGTGCCAGCAGTTACCCCGGGGGAAACTATGGCTACACCTTC. This encodes CASSYPGGNYGYTF.

The gene calls are TRBV28 and TRBJ2-5, with 8 positions matching TRBD1. Germline V gives CDR1 MDHEN, CDR2 SYDVKM. J gave up 3 bases and V 6 bases, and 3 bases lay outside the gene matches. The CDR3 is 13 amino acids. CDR3 in DNA: TGTGCCAGCAGAGGGACAGGAAAAGAGACCCAGTACTTC. It encodes CASRGTGKETQYF.

The gene calls are TRBV4-3 and TRBJ2-7; the match to TRBD1 covers 8 bases. The junction had 14 bases not matched to a gene; V was cut back by 3 bases and J by 1 base. CDR1 and CDR2 (germline): LGHNA, YSLEER. The CDR3 covers 18 residues. CDR3 protein: CASSQSRPWTGNSYEQYF. The DNA for the CDR3 is TGCGCCAGCAGCCAGAGCCGACCCTGGACAGGGAATTCCTACGAGCAGTACTTC.

The rearrangement uses TRBV5-1 and TRBJ1-2; D remains ambiguous. Germline V gene sequence: CDR1 SGHRS, CDR2 YFSETQ. The CDR3 consists of 13 residues. Trimming removed 0 bases at V and 8 bases at J, with 11 bases between. CDR3 loop: CASSLASGRGYTF. The CDR3 DNA follows: TGCGCCAGCAGCTTGGCTTCCGGTCGGGGCTACACCTTC.

This chain connects TRBV4-3 to TRBJ1-4; D call uncertain. V was trimmed by 0 bases and J by 7 bases, leaving 12 bases between them. The CDR3 consists of 15 residues. Per the germline V gene, CDR1 is LGHNA and CDR2 is YSLEER. The CDR3 spells CASSQEGGAGEKLFF. The CDR3, as DNA: TGCGCCAGCAGCCAAGAGGGTGGAGCGGGTGAAAAACTGTTTTTT.

This clone was picked up one time. The V and J genes are TRBV6-1 and TRBJ2-3, with 7 nucleotides matching TRBD1. With 8 bases clipped from V and 6 bases from J, the junction kept 11 bases outside the gene matches. This CDR3 spans 14 amino acids. CDR1 is MNHNS and CDR2 is SASEGT in the germline V gene. The CDR3 spells CASQVGTATDTQYF. In nucleotides, the CDR3 is TGTGCCAGCCAGGTGGGGACAGCGACGGATACGCAGTATTTT.

This rearrangement joins TRBV27 to TRBJ2-2; D call uncertain. V was clipped by 3 bases and J by 4 bases, with 9 bases between them. The CDR3 consists of 14 residues. The germline V gene encodes CDR1 MNHEY and CDR2 SMNVEV (reference sequence). The CDR3 region is CASSFSTLTGELFF. CDR3 nucleotides: TGTGCCAGCAGTTTTTCAACTCTCACCGGGGAGCTGTTTTTT.

The rearrangement uses TRBV13 and TRBJ2-1, with no clear D. CDR3 length: 15 amino acids. CDR1 is PRHDT, CDR2 FYEKMQ, per germline (reference sequence). Trimming cost V 2 bases and J 6 bases, with 14 bases left between them. The CDR3 reads CASSLPQALGNEQFF. The CDR3 DNA sequence: TGTGCCAGCAGCTTACCCCAGGCCCTGGGCAATGAGCAGTTCTTC. The full variable domain, its missing parts supplied by reference TRBV13 and TRBJ2-1, is AAGVIQSPRHLIKEKRETATLKCYPIPRHDTVYWYQQGPGQDPQFLISFYEKMQSDKGSIPDRFSAQQFSDYHSELNMSSLELGDSALYFCASSLPQALGNEQFFGPGTRLTVL.

The chain combines TRBV5-1 with TRBJ2-7; the match to TRBD2 covers 14 bases. The CDR3 covers 18 residues. V lost 4 bases to trimming and J lost 3 bases; unmatched junction nucleotides: 12. The germline CDR1 and CDR2 sequences are SGHRS and YFSETQ. The CDR3: CASSRSRLAGGNVYEQYF. The CDR3 DNA reads as TGCGCCAGCAGCCGATCGAGACTAGCGGGAGGGAATGTCTACGAGCAGTACTTC.

The chain links TRBV5-1 to TRBJ2-5; 11 bases map to TRBD2. This CDR3 has 15 amino acids. In germline, CDR1 is SGHRS, CDR2 YFSETQ. The J segment lost 5 bases and the V segment lost 3 bases, leaving 6 bases of the junction unmatched. CDR3 sequence reads: CASSSGTSGGETQYF. DNA of the CDR3: TGCGCCAGCAGCTCCGGGACTAGCGGCGGGGAGACCCAGTACTTC.

V and J are TRBV7-6 and TRBJ1-1; TRBD1 is a possible D gene (6 bases). V lost 5 bases and J lost 7, with 17 bases in between. CDR3 length equals 14 residues. Germline V gene data show CDR1 as SGHVS and CDR2 as FNYEAQ. This CDR3 reads CASSQGGATVEAFF. DNA for the CDR3: TGTGCCAGCAGCCAAGGGGGGGCGACAGTTGAAGCTTTCTTT. Drawing the rest from reference TRBV7-6 and TRBJ1-1, the complete variable domain is GAGVSQSPRYKVTKRGQDVALRCDPISGHVSLYWYRQALGQGPEFLTYFNYEAQQDKSGLPNDRFSAERPEGSISTLTIQRTEQRDSAMYRCASSQGGATVEAFFGQGTRLTVV.

This chain links TRBV6-5 with TRBJ2-3; 9 bases are a match to TRBD1. This CDR3 is 14 amino acids long. CDR1 and CDR2 from the germline V gene are MNHEY and SVGAGI. The trim removed 7 bases at V and 4 bases at J, leaving 6 bases unmatched. CDR3 amino acids: CASKGQGRADTQYF. CDR3 in DNA: TGTGCCAGCAAAGGACAGGGGCGGGCAGATACGCAGTATTTT.

This clone was seen once. V usage is TRBV29-1 and J usage is TRBJ2-7, with a possible D match to TRBD2 (7 bases). CDR3 length equals 15 residues. The V end was cut by 4 bases, the J end by 1 base, with 17 bases between. Germline CDR1 is SQVTM and CDR2 is ANQGSEA. CDR3 DNA sequence: TGCAGCGTTGGGGGGGCGGGGGCCGCTTCCTACGAGCAGTACTTC. This gives the protein CSVGGAGAASYEQYF.

The count of this clone is one. The V and J genes are TRBV19 and TRBJ1-5, with 9 bases aligning to TRBD1. The V gene end was trimmed by 6 bases and the J gene end by 7 bases; junction bases not matched to a gene: 4. The CDR3 spans 13 residues. Germline V gene data show CDR1 as LNHDA and CDR2 as SQIVND (reference sequence). The CDR3 DNA sequence: TGTGCCAGTAGCCAGGACAGGGGACAGCCCCAGCATTTT. Protein product: CASSQDRGQPQHF.

This clone was found a few times. The chain is built from TRBV10-2 and TRBJ1-5; no clear D. Germline CDR1 reads WSHSY; CDR2 reads SAAADI. This CDR3 region has 13 residues. Trimming stripped 4 bases from V and 4 bases from J, with 8 bases between. The CDR3 bases are TGCGCCAGCAGTGTAGCGGAAAATCAGCCCCAGCATTTT. Amino acids: CASSVAENQPQHF.